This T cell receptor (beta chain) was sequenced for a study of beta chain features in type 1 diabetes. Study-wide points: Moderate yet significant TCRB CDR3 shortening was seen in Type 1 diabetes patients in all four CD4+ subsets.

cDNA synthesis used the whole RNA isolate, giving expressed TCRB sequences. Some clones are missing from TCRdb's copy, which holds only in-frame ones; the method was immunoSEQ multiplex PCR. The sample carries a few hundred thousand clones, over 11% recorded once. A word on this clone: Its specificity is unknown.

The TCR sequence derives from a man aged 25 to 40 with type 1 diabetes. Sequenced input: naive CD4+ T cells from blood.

The CDR3 DNA is TGTGCCAGTAGTACCGAGATCGGGACAGCGACCGGCTACACCTTC. It translates to CASSTEIGTATGYTF. The chain links TRBV19 to TRBJ1-2, with 7 positions matching TRBD1. CDR1 LNHDA and CDR2 SQIVND come from the germline V gene (reference sequence). This CDR3 region has 15 residues. V was pared by 4 bases and J by 8 bases, with 13 bases of the junction left unmatched.